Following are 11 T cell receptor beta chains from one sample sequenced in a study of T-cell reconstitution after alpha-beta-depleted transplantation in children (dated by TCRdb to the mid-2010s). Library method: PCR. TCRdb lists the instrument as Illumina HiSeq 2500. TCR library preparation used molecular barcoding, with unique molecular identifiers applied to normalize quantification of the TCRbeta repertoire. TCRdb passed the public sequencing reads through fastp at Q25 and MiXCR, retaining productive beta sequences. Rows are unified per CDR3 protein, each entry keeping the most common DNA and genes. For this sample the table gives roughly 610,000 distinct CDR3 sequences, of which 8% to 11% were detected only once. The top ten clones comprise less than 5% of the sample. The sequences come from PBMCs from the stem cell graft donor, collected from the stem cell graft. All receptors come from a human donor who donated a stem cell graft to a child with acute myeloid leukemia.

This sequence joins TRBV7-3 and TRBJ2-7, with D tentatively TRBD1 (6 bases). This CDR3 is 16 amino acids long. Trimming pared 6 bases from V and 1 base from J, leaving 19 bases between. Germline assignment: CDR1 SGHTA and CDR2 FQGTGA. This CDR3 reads CASRNQQGRGSYEQYF. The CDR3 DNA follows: TGTGCCAGCAGGAACCAACAGGGTCGCGGTTCCTACGAGCAGTACTTC. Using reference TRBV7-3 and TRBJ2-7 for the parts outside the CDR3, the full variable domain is GAGVSQTPSNKVTEKGKYVELRCDPISGHTALYWYRQSLGQGPEFLIYFQGTGAADDSGLPNDRFFAVRPEGSVSTLKIQRTERGDSAVYLCASRNQQGRGSYEQYFGPGTRLTVT.

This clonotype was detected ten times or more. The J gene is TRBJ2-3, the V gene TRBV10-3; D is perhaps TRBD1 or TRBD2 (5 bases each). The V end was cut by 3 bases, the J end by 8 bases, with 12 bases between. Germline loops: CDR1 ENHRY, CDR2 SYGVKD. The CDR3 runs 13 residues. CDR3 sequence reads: CAISDSGGGTQYF. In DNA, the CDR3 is TGTGCCATCAGTGATTCTGGGGGTGGTACGCAGTATTTT.

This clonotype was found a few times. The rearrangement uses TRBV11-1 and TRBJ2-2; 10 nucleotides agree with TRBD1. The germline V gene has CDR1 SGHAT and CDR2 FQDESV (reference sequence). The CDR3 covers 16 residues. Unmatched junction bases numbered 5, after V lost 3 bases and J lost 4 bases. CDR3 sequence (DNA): TGTGCCAGCAGCTTGACAGGGGGCGCCAGCACCGGGGAGCTGTTTTTT. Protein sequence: CASSLTGGASTGELFF.

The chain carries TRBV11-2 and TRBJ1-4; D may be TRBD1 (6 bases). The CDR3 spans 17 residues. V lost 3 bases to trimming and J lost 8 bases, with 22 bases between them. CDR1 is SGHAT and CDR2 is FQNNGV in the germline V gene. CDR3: CASSLGARGRSEEKLFF. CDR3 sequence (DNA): TGTGCCAGCAGCTTGGGGGCCCGGGGACGGTCGGAAGAAAAACTGTTTTTT.

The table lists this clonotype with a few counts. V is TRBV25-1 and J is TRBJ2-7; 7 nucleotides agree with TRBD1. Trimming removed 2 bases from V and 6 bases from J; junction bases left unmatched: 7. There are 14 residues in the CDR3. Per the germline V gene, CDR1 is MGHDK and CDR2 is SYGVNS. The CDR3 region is CASSERATGSEQYF. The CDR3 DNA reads TGTGCCAGCAGTGAACGGGCGACAGGGTCCGAGCAGTACTTC.

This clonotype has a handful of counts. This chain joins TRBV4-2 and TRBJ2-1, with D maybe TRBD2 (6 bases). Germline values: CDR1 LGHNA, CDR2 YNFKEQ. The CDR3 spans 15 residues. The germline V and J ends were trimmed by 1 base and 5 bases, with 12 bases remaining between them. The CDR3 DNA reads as TGTGCCAGCAGCCAAGTTGGACTAACTAACAATGAGCAGTTCTTC. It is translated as CASSQVGLTNNEQFF.

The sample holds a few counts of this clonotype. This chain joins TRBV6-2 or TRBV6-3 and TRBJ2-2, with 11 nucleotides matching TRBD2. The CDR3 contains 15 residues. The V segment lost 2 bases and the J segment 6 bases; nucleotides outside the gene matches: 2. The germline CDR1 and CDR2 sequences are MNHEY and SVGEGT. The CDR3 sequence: CASSYPLAGAGELFF. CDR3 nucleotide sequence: TGTGCCAGCAGTTACCCACTAGCGGGAGCCGGGGAGCTGTTTTTT.

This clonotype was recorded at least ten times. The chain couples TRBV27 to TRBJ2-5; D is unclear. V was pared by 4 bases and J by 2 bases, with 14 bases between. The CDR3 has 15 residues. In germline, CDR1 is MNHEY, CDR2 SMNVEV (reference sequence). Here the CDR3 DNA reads TGTGCCAGCAGTTCGCGTGCAGCCGGACAAGAGACCCAGTACTTC. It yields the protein CASSSRAAGQETQYF.

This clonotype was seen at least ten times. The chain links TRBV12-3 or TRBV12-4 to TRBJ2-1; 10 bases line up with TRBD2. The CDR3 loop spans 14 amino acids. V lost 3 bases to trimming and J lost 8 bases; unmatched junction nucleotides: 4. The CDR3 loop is CASSLGLAGDEQFF. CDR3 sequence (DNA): TGTGCCAGCAGTTTGGGGCTAGCGGGAGATGAGCAGTTCTTC.

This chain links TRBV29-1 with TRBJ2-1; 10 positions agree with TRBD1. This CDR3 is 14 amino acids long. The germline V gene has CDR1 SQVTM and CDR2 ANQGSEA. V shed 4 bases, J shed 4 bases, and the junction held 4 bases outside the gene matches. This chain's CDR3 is CSVAKGQGYNEQFF. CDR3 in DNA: TGCAGCGTTGCAAAGGGACAGGGGTACAATGAGCAGTTCTTC.

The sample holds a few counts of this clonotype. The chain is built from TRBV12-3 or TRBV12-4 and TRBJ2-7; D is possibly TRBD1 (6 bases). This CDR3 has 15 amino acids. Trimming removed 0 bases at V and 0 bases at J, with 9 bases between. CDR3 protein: CASSLARGISYEQYF. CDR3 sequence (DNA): TGTGCCAGCAGTTTAGCGAGGGGGATCTCCTACGAGCAGTACTTC.